This entry lists 32 T cell receptor beta chains sequenced from one sample in a study of T-cell reconstitution after alpha-beta-depleted transplantation in children. Molecular barcoding with unique molecular identifiers was used for the TCRbeta library. Via MiXCR, TCRdb re-called the PCR reads, giving one row per CDR3 protein. Of approximately 390,000 distinct CDR3 sequences in the sample, roughly 11% were seen once. The specimen comprised PBMCs from the stem cell graft donor, sampled from the stem cell graft. Receptors originate from a human donor who donated a stem cell graft to a child with acute myeloid leukemia.

This clonotype was seen a handful of times. The CDR3 reads CASSLGRGYRYTF. The CDR3 region has the DNA TGTGCCAGCAGCTTAGGCCGGGGATATCGCTACACCTTC. The chain couples TRBV7-8 to TRBJ1-2, with D uncertain. The V gene lost 1 base and the J gene lost 9 bases, with 12 bases spanning the gap. Germline V lookup: CDR1 SGHVS, CDR2 FQNEAQ. The CDR3 is made up of 13 amino acids.

This rearrangement joins TRBV5-1 to TRBJ2-7; D might be TRBD1 or TRBD2, each matching 5 bases. CDR1 and CDR2 from the germline V gene are SGHRS and YFSETQ. Trimming took off 4 bases at V and 6 bases at J, with 20 bases between the two ends. The CDR3 length is 15 residues. CDR3 nucleotide sequence: TGCGCCAGCAGCGTCCGGGGCCCAGAATGGGGCGAGCAGTACTTC. This codes for CASSVRGPEWGEQYF.

This clonotype was observed a few times. A junction end diverges from the germline sequence, so it may reflect a read error. The V gene is TRBV7-7, the J gene TRBJ2-2, with D uncertain. Germline lookup yields CDR1 SSHAT and CDR2 FNYEAQ (reference sequence). This CDR3 is 14 amino acids long. CDR3 region: CASSLQSGFGELFF. CDR3 coding DNA: TGTGCTAGCAGCTTACAATCCGGGTTCGGGGAGCTGTTTTTT. Together with reference TRBV7-7 and TRBJ2-2, the CDR3 gives the full variable domain: GAGVSQSPRYKVTKRGQDVTLRCDPISSHATLYWYQQALGQGPEFLTYFNYEAQPDKSGLPSDRFSAERPEGSISTLTIQRTEQRDSAMYRCASSLQSGFGELFFGEGSRLTVL.

This clonotype was recorded many times. This chain joins TRBV12-3 or TRBV12-4 and TRBJ2-2, with TRBD2 as a possible D gene (6 bases). The CDR3 has 15 amino acids. Trimming removed 5 bases at V and 6 bases at J, with 16 bases between. The CDR3 sequence is CASSPGTGDPGELFF. The CDR3 DNA follows: TGTGCCAGCAGTCCCGGGACGGGGGACCCCGGGGAGCTGTTTTTT.

The sample holds a few counts of this clonotype. The genes are TRBV30 and TRBJ2-1; D ambiguous. Germline-derived CDR1 and CDR2 are GTSNPN and SVGIG (reference sequence). V dropped 0 bases and J dropped 8 bases, with 5 bases sitting between them. This CDR3 contains 11 residues. This CDR3 reads CAWSVLYEQFF. As DNA, the CDR3 is TGTGCCTGGAGTGTACTGTATGAGCAGTTCTTC.

The sample holds a few counts of this clonotype. V is TRBV27 and J is TRBJ2-1, with 10 bases lining up with TRBD2. The V gene's germline CDR1 is MNHEY and CDR2 SMNVEV (reference sequence). The CDR3 covers 20 residues. Trimming removed 7 bases from V and 0 bases from J; junction bases left unmatched: 18. CDR3 amino acids: CASTTFGLAGAASSYNEQFF. The DNA of the CDR3 is TGTGCCAGCACCACATTTGGGCTAGCGGGAGCCGCAAGCTCCTACAATGAGCAGTTCTTC.

This clonotype has more than one count but fewer than ten. This chain joins TRBV7-8 and TRBJ2-1; D uncertain. The germline V and J ends were trimmed by 3 bases and 4 bases, with 10 bases remaining between them. The germline V gene encodes CDR1 SGHVS and CDR2 FQNEAQ. This CDR3 is built from 14 residues. The CDR3 DNA is TGTGCCAGCAGCTTTCTTATGGAGTACAATGAGCAGTTCTTC. This sequence encodes CASSFLMEYNEQFF.

This clonotype has just a few counts. The chain is built from TRBV29-1 and TRBJ1-1, with D perhaps TRBD1 (6 bases). This CDR3 comprises 12 residues. Germline CDR1 and CDR2: SQVTM and ANQGSEA. V was shortened by 4 bases and J by 4 bases, with 10 bases between the two germline ends. The CDR3 sequence is CSVVQGRTEAFF. The CDR3 DNA sequence: TGCAGCGTTGTCCAGGGGCGCACTGAAGCTTTCTTT.

The genes are TRBV5-1 and TRBJ2-5, with 7 bases lining up with TRBD2. V lost 5 bases to trimming and J lost 4 bases; unmatched junction nucleotides: 2. There are 12 residues in the CDR3. Germline V CDR1 and CDR2: SGHRS, YFSETQ. CDR3 DNA sequence: TGCGCCAGCAGAAGGGAGGGAGAGACCCAGTACTTC. Its protein product is CASRREGETQYF.

This clonotype was counted a few times. This chain uses TRBV4-1 with TRBJ2-2, with TRBD2 identical over 10 bases. Trimming cost V 4 bases and J 1 base; bases outside gene matches: 9. Germline-derived CDR1 and CDR2 are MGHRA and YSYEKL. The CDR3 spans 18 residues. The CDR3 spells CASSRLAGAIMNTGELFF. The CDR3 nucleotides are TGCGCCAGCAGCCGGCTAGCGGGGGCCATAATGAACACCGGGGAGCTGTTTTTT.

This clonotype was seen a few times. The CDR3 end shows no conserved phenylalanine or tryptophan, and so a read error is likely. V gene TRBV7-8 combines with J gene TRBJ2-5; D gene unclear. The CDR3 consists of 14 residues. Germline V gene sequence: CDR1 SGHVS, CDR2 FQNEAQ. V lost 5 bases and J 5 bases, leaving 15 bases between the germline ends. As DNA, the CDR3 is TGTGCCAGCAGCCAGCCCCGGTCTGGGGAGACCCAGTACTCC. As protein: CASSQPRSGETQYS.

V is TRBV9 and J is TRBJ1-2, with no clear D. The V end lost 2 bases, the J end lost 7 bases, and 21 bases lay between the germline ends. The germline CDR1 and CDR2 sequences are SGDLS and YYNGEE. CDR3 length equals 16 residues. In DNA, the CDR3 is TGTGCCAGCAGCGTGGGTGATACAAGTGGTCCCTTTGGCTACACCTTC. This gives the protein CASSVGDTSGPFGYTF. Complete variable domain (other parts from reference TRBV9 and TRBJ1-2): DSGVTQTPKHLITATGQRVTLRCSPRSGDLSVYWYQQSLDQGLQFLIQYYNGEERAKGNILERFSAQQFPDLHSELNLSSLELGDSALYFCASSVGDTSGPFGYTFGSGTRLTVV.

The chain uses TRBV7-8 and TRBJ2-3, with 8 nucleotides matching TRBD2. Germline-derived CDR1 and CDR2 are SGHVS and FQNEAQ. The V segment lost 6 bases and the J segment 3 bases; nucleotides outside the gene matches: 17. This CDR3 contains 18 residues. The CDR3 nucleotides are TGTGCCAGCAGAAGGGTGGCGGGGGGCTCCTTATTAACAGATACGCAGTATTTT. This codes for CASRRVAGGSLLTDTQYF.

This clonotype occurred a few times. The chain joins TRBV4-2 to TRBJ2-5; D not resolved. The V end was cut by 8 bases, the J end by 3 bases, with 13 bases between. The CDR3 is 13 residues long. Germline V gene sequence: CDR1 LGHNA, CDR2 YNFKEQ. The CDR3 reads CASRSTWEETQYF. CDR3 in DNA: TGTGCCAGCCGGTCGACGTGGGAAGAGACCCAGTACTTC.

This clonotype occurred many times. The chain combines TRBV5-1 with TRBJ2-5; D is uncertain. Per germline, CDR1 SGHRS and CDR2 YFSETQ. The CDR3 is 13 residues long. V shed 4 bases and J shed 2 bases, with 9 bases lying between them. Here the CDR3 reads CASSVGRQETQYF. The DNA of the CDR3 is TGCGCCAGCAGCGTAGGACGTCAAGAGACCCAGTACTTC.

A word on this clonotype: One end of the junction does not line up with germline, which may come from a read error. The chain links TRBV7-7 to TRBJ2-5, with 7 bases identical to TRBD1. The CDR3 spans 16 residues. Germline CDR1 and CDR2: SSHAT and FNYEAQ (reference sequence). The CDR3 bases are TGTGCTAGCAGCGATCGGGACAGCTTACCCCAAGAGACCCAGTACTTC. Its protein product is CASSDRDSLPQETQYF.

The DNA for the CDR3 is TGTGCCAGCAGCTTAAGACAGTCAAATGAAAAACTGTTTTTT. It encodes CASSLRQSNEKLFF. The chain couples TRBV7-9 to TRBJ1-4; maybe TRBD1 (5 bases). The V gene lost 2 bases and the J gene lost 5 bases, with 9 bases spanning the gap. Germline V lookup: CDR1 SEHNR, CDR2 FQNEAQ (reference sequence). The CDR3 runs to 14 residues.

This clonotype was counted between two and nine times. The J gene is TRBJ2-4, the V gene TRBV7-2; D gene ambiguous. Per germline, CDR1 SGHTA and CDR2 FQGNSA. The CDR3 spans 14 residues. Trimming took off 5 bases at V and 8 bases at J, with 16 bases between the two ends. The CDR3 region has the DNA TGTGCCAGCAGCCCGTCCCGCGATTCGGACATTCAGTACTTC. Translation gives CASSPSRDSDIQYF.

This clonotype has just a few counts. This chain joins TRBV29-1 and TRBJ2-7; D not resolved. Germline V gives CDR1 SQVTM, CDR2 ANQGSEA. The V end lost 2 bases, the J end lost 0 bases, and 8 bases lay between the germline ends. This CDR3 contains 13 residues. The CDR3 DNA sequence: TGCAGCGTTGAAAAGGGCACCTCCTACGAGCAGTACTTC. This translates into CSVEKGTSYEQYF.

The chain carries TRBV6-1 and TRBJ1-1, with D unresolved. With 8 bases removed from V and 3 bases from J, the gap between germline ends came to 10 bases. Germline assignment: CDR1 MNHNS and CDR2 SASEGT. This CDR3 has 12 amino acids. This CDR3 reads CASGLGYTEAFF. As DNA, the CDR3 is TGTGCCAGCGGGCTAGGGTACACTGAAGCTTTCTTT.

The chain couples TRBV5-6 to TRBJ2-3; D not resolved. This CDR3 has 16 residues. Trimming left V 4 bases short and J 0 bases short, with 15 bases between. Germline V CDR1 and CDR2: SGHDT, YYEEEE. CDR3 in amino acids: CASSHPSSASTDTQYF. The CDR3 region has the DNA TGTGCCAGCAGCCACCCAAGTTCGGCTAGCACAGATACGCAGTATTTT.

J is TRBJ2-7 and V is TRBV7-2; D not certain. Trimming removed 5 bases at V and 0 bases at J, with 11 bases between. The CDR3 consists of 14 residues. Germline assignment: CDR1 SGHTA and CDR2 FQGNSA. In DNA form, the CDR3 reads TGTGCCAGCAGCCCAACGGTCAACTCCTACGAGCAGTACTTC. Protein: CASSPTVNSYEQYF.

In this sample, this clonotype turned up many times. The chain is built from TRBV29-1 and TRBJ1-1; no firm D call. This CDR3 region has 14 residues. Germline assignment: CDR1 SQVTM and CDR2 ANQGSEA. The ends were cut back, 4 bases at V and 5 bases at J, with 17 bases in the middle. The CDR3 protein is CSVVIQLSGTEAFF. CDR3 nucleotide sequence: TGCAGCGTTGTTATCCAACTCTCGGGTACTGAAGCTTTCTTT.

V gene TRBV20-1 combines with J gene TRBJ1-3; D gene ambiguous. V was shortened by 1 base and J by 0 bases, with 16 bases between the two germline ends. CDR1 is DFQATT, CDR2 SNEGSKA, per germline (reference sequence). The CDR3 extends over 17 amino acids. This chain's CDR3 is CSARGHPGRSSGNTIYF. The DNA of the CDR3 is TGCAGTGCTAGAGGCCATCCCGGGCGGAGCTCTGGAAACACCATATATTTT.

This clonotype showed up just a few times. The V call is TRBV7-2, the J call TRBJ2-4, with TRBD2 as a possible D gene (5 bases). This CDR3 has 13 residues. Trimming pared 5 bases from V and 8 bases from J, leaving 13 bases between. Per germline, CDR1 SGHTA and CDR2 FQGNSA. The CDR3, as DNA: TGTGCCAGCAGCGCACGCGGGCGAGACATTCAGTACTTC. Translation: CASSARGRDIQYF.

The chain links TRBV7-2 to TRBJ2-3, with unresolved D. The V gene lost 1 base and the J gene lost 5 bases, with 10 bases spanning the gap. CDR3 length equals 14 residues. Looked up from germline, CDR1 is SGHTA and CDR2 is FQGNSA. The CDR3, as DNA: TGTGCCAGCAGCTTAGTTGTCAATGGAGATACGCAGTATTTT. This gives the protein CASSLVVNGDTQYF.

The chain is built from TRBV7-9 and TRBJ2-1; D may be TRBD1 (6 bases). Germline V gives CDR1 SEHNR, CDR2 FQNEAQ (reference sequence). CDR3 length: 16 residues. The V gene lost 3 bases and the J gene lost 7 bases, with 19 bases spanning the gap. CDR3: CASSFGAGLRGNEQFF. CDR3 sequence (DNA): TGTGCCAGCAGCTTTGGCGCGGGCCTAAGGGGGAATGAGCAGTTCTTC.

This clonotype has a handful of counts. The gene calls are TRBV2 and TRBJ2-3; D call uncertain. This CDR3 is 13 amino acids long. Germline loops: CDR1 SNHLY, CDR2 FYNNEI. Trimming took 7 bases from V and 2 from J, leaving 10 bases between them. CDR3 coding DNA: TGTGCCAGCATGGGCAGCCTCACAGATACGCAGTATTTT. Protein sequence: CASMGSLTDTQYF. The entire variable domain, with the rest obtained from reference TRBV2 and TRBJ2-3, is as follows: EPEVTQTPSHQVTQMGQEVILRCVPISNHLYFYWYRQILGQKVEFLVSFYNNEISEKSEIFDDQFSVERPDGSNFTLKIRSTKLEDSAMYFCASMGSLTDTQYFGPGTRLTVL.

At least ten counts were recorded for this clonotype. The J gene is TRBJ1-6, the V gene TRBV27; D is possibly TRBD1 (6 bases). The CDR3 spans 13 residues. Germline V gene data show CDR1 as MNHEY and CDR2 as SMNVEV (reference sequence). V dropped 9 bases and J dropped 7 bases, with 13 bases sitting between them. CDR3: CARAGTRNSPLHF. DNA for the CDR3: TGTGCCAGGGCCGGGACAAGAAATTCACCCCTCCACTTT.

This clonotype was recorded many times. The J gene is TRBJ2-5, the V gene TRBV9; D is perhaps TRBD2 (6 bases). V lost 0 bases, J lost 4 bases, and 13 bases lay in between. Germline-derived CDR1 and CDR2 are SGDLS and YYNGEE. The CDR3 covers 15 residues. The CDR3 region is CASSVGPSVGETQYF. In DNA, the CDR3 is TGTGCCAGCAGCGTAGGGCCTAGCGTAGGAGAGACCCAGTACTTC.

This clonotype was seen a few times. V is TRBV6-1 and J is TRBJ1-1, with unresolved D. Trimming took 10 bases from V and 0 from J, leaving 12 bases between them. The CDR3 runs to 13 residues. CDR1 is MNHNS and CDR2 is SASEGT in the germline V gene. The CDR3 DNA reads TGTGCCACACGAGACATAGTGAACACTGAAGCTTTCTTT. Translated, it gives CATRDIVNTEAFF.

The J gene is TRBJ2-1, the V gene TRBV5-5; D gene ambiguous. The CDR3 runs to 13 residues. The V end was cut by 2 bases, the J end by 4 bases, with 7 bases between. Looked up from germline, CDR1 is SGHKS and CDR2 is YYEKEE (reference sequence). The CDR3: CASSFTLYNEQFF. CDR3 bases: TGTGCCAGCAGCTTTACCCTTTACAATGAGCAGTTCTTC.